This TCR beta chain comes out of a study of blood T cells in healthy people across ages. For the second PCR, which ran for about 7 to 11 cycles, a sample-barcoded 5' primer and a J-beta primer mix were used. A template-switch adaptor that had 12 random nucleotides put a tag on each cDNA molecule. Individual samples furnished no less than 2.5 million CDR3-containing paired-end reads apiece. In TCRdb, the 5' RACE reads were re-called with MiXCR into one record per CDR3 protein. There are approximately 810,000 distinct CDR3 sequences in the sample; around 26% occur only once, and 15% to 20% lies in the top ten. For this clonotype: The antigen is unknown. Just one base apart from a much larger clone, this may be a read error.

Sample donors were healthy Caucasian individuals that came from Russia, aged roughly 6 to 100. The germline V and J ends were trimmed by 6 bases and 13 bases, with 13 bases remaining between them. The CDR3 has 11 residues. The germline gives CDR1 SGHTA, CDR2 FQGNSA. The study's findings and limits: Estimated diversity that came from one million T cells was considered an underestimate.

This TCR came from a woman aged 80 or over in good health. The sample comprised blood. The chain is built from TRBV7-2 and TRBJ2-4; D not resolved. The CDR3 DNA follows: TGTGCCAGCAGACCCATCAATGAGCAGTACTTC. This encodes CASRPINEQYF.